The 7 T cell receptor beta chains given below trace back to one sample, sequenced in a study of a mutant IDH1 vaccine in newly diagnosed glioma. This table comes from immunoSEQ multiplex PCR, and its TCRdb copy is limited to in-frame clones, with some not included. Of about 42,000 clones in the sample, about 83% were seen once. Time point here: week 35, safety follow-up. In the vaccine, a single dose held 300 ug of the mutant IDH1 20-mer peptide, along with topical imiquimod. These receptors are not linked to any known antigen. The starting material was PBMCs, obtained from a glioma patient whose treatment included an IDH1 peptide vaccine. The receptors here all came from a woman between 50 and 59 years old with glioma.

The gene calls are TRBV9 and TRBJ2-1, with 9 bases aligning to TRBD2. CDR1 SGDLS and CDR2 YYNGEE come from the germline V gene. The CDR3 has 13 amino acids. Trimming cost V 0 bases and J 10 bases; bases outside gene matches: 2. The CDR3 loop is CASSVVRGGEQFF. CDR3 nucleotide sequence: TGTGCCAGCAGCGTAGTGCGGGGGGGCGAGCAGTTCTTC. The whole variable domain, filled in from reference TRBV9 and TRBJ2-1, reads DSGVTQTPKHLITATGQRVTLRCSPRSGDLSVYWYQQSLDQGLQFLIQYYNGEERAKGNILERFSAQQFPDLHSELNLSSLELGDSALYFCASSVVRGGEQFFGPGTRLTVL.

The chain uses TRBV10-3 and TRBJ1-2; TRBD1 matches at 8 bases. The trim removed 6 bases at V and 7 bases at J, leaving 7 bases unmatched. Germline V gives CDR1 ENHRY, CDR2 SYGVKD. The CDR3 loop spans 13 amino acids. CDR3 in amino acids: CAISRDRSGGYTF. The CDR3 nucleotides read TGTGCCATCAGCCGGGACAGGAGTGGTGGCTACACCTTC.

This clone was observed a handful of times. The rearrangement uses TRBV6-6 and TRBJ1-2; 7 positions agree with TRBD1. Trimming cost V 6 bases and J 8 bases; bases outside gene matches: 12. The CDR3 loop spans 14 amino acids. Germline CDR1 MNHNY, CDR2 SVGAGI (reference sequence). The CDR3 DNA is TGTGCCAGCAGCAACAGGGGCCCTCAAGAGGGCTACACCTTC. It translates to CASSNRGPQEGYTF.

V and J are TRBV7-9 and TRBJ2-7; 8 nucleotides agree with TRBD1. After removal of 5 bases from V and 5 bases from J, the junction contained 11 bases not matched to a gene. Germline loops: CDR1 SEHNR, CDR2 FQNEAQ (reference sequence). The CDR3 totals 15 residues. In nucleotides, the CDR3 is TGTGCCAGCAGCGGAAGAAAGACAGGGGTCCACGAGCAGTACTTC. Its translation: CASSGRKTGVHEQYF.

In its sample, this clone was seen once. J is TRBJ1-1 and V is TRBV7-9; 8 nucleotides line up with TRBD1. The junction had 9 bases not matched to a gene; V was cut back by 1 base and J by 5 bases. The CDR3 contains 16 residues. Germline lookup yields CDR1 SEHNR and CDR2 FQNEAQ (reference sequence). The CDR3 loop is CASSLVLSRGQTEAFF. The CDR3 DNA is TGTGCCAGCAGCTTAGTTCTATCCAGGGGGCAGACTGAAGCTTTCTTT. The full variable domain, completed using reference TRBV7-9 and TRBJ1-1, is DTGVSQNPRHKITKRGQNVTFRCDPISEHNRLYWYRQTLGQGPEFLTYFQNEAQLEKSRLLSDRFSAERPKGSFSTLEIQRTEQGDSAMYLCASSLVLSRGQTEAFFGQGTRLTVV.

Written as DNA, the CDR3 is TGTGCCAGAAGCACCACGTGCGCCGACAGGGGGATTGAAGCTTTCTTT. It yields the protein CARSTTCADRGIEAFF. This chain joins TRBV7-5 and TRBJ1-1; TRBD1, the table's D call, lacks a check against the DNA. TRBV7-5 is deemed a pseudogene. The CDR3 has 16 residues.

This chain uses TRBV30 with TRBJ1-5; D is ambiguous. Trimming shortened V by 2 bases and J by 0 bases, and 5 bases separated the two germline ends. Germline V gives CDR1 GTSNPN, CDR2 SVGIG (reference sequence). This CDR3 contains 13 residues. Written as DNA, the CDR3 is TGTGCCTGGAGTATTAATAGCAATCAGCCCCAGCATTTT. Translating gives CAWSINSNQPQHF.